Each of the 8 T cell receptor beta chains below was sequenced from the same sample in a study of blood T cell repertoires in COVID-19. Generated by immunoSEQ multiplex PCR, the TCRdb table keeps only in-frame clones and is missing some. The table lists around 160,000 clones, around nine tenths of them singletons. The sequenced sample was peripheral blood. Receptors were obtained from a woman aged 70-85 years with COVID-19, enrolled during active disease.

This clone appeared many times. V usage is TRBV2 and J usage is TRBJ1-1, with D unclear. The CDR3 sequence is 15 residues long. Germline CDR1 SNHLY, CDR2 FYNNEI. V lost 6 bases, J lost 0 bases, and 14 bases lay in between. Here the CDR3 reads CASRRDNLMNTEAFF. CDR3 nucleotide sequence: TGTGCCAGCAGACGAGACAACCTCATGAACACTGAAGCTTTCTTT.

The rearrangement joins TRBV11-2 to TRBJ2-7, with TRBD2 identical over 12 bases. CDR1 and CDR2 from the germline V gene are SGHAT and FQNNGV. This CDR3 contains 17 residues. The V segment lost 0 bases and the J segment 3 bases; nucleotides outside the gene matches: 6. CDR3 in DNA: TGTGCCAGCAGCTTAGATTCGACTAGCGGGGGCTACTACGAGCAGTACTTC. This sequence encodes CASSLDSTSGGYYEQYF.

This clone has more than one count but fewer than ten. The chain links TRBV10-3 to TRBJ1-1; TRBD1 might be the D (5 bases). Deletions cut 6 bases from V and 1 base from J, with 18 bases between. The CDR3 is 16 amino acids. Germline V gene sequence: CDR1 ENHRY, CDR2 SYGVKD. CDR3 sequence (DNA): TGTGCCATCAGCCCCAGGGCCATTCAGGCGAACACTGAAGCTTTCTTT. Translating gives CAISPRAIQANTEAFF.

The genes are TRBV5-1 and TRBJ1-4; D is undetermined. CDR3 length: 16 residues. Germline CDR1 SGHRS, CDR2 YFSETQ. The V and J ends lost 0 bases and 3 bases respectively, with 12 bases between them. The CDR3 is CASSLVQVQANEKLFF. The CDR3 nucleotides are TGCGCCAGCAGCTTGGTCCAGGTGCAAGCTAATGAAAAACTGTTTTTT.

V is TRBV2 and J is TRBJ2-6; TRBD2 might be the D (6 bases). The ends were cut back, 6 bases at V and 0 bases at J, with 15 bases in the middle. CDR1 is SNHLY and CDR2 is FYNNEI in the germline V gene. CDR3 length equals 17 residues. The CDR3 DNA sequence: TGTGCCAGCAGCGGACGATTCGGGGGCTCTGGGGCCAACGTCCTGACTTTC. It encodes CASSGRFGGSGANVLTF.

The rearrangement joins TRBV19 to TRBJ1-6; a possible D gene is TRBD1 (6 bases). The CDR3 is 15 amino acids. Trimming left V 3 bases short and J 6 bases short, with 12 bases between. Germline assignment: CDR1 LNHDA and CDR2 SQIVND (reference sequence). The CDR3 loop reads CASSIQAGANSPLHF. The CDR3 region has the DNA TGTGCCAGTAGTATCCAGGCGGGGGCTAATTCACCCCTCCACTTT.

The chain couples TRBV7-9 to TRBJ1-4, with a weak D call TRBD1 (5 bases). CDR1 is SEHNR and CDR2 is FQNEAQ in the germline V gene (reference sequence). V dropped 5 bases and J dropped 5 bases, with 18 bases sitting between them. There are 16 residues in the CDR3. The CDR3 nucleotides are TGTGCCAGCAGCGAACGTACCGGGACTGGAAATGAAAAACTGTTTTTT. As protein: CASSERTGTGNEKLFF.

This sequence joins TRBV7-8 and TRBJ2-7; 7 nucleotides line up with TRBD1. The trim removed 5 bases at V and 3 bases at J, leaving 7 bases unmatched. Germline V lookup: CDR1 SGHVS, CDR2 FQNEAQ. This CDR3 has 14 residues. The CDR3 nucleotides read TGTGCCAGCAGCGCACAGGGGTCTTACTACGAGCAGTACTTC. Its protein product is CASSAQGSYYEQYF.